This T cell receptor (beta chain) appears in the sequencing data of a study of blood T cell repertoires in COVID-19. Study details: Spain, Italy and the United States supplied samples that represented acute and convalescent COVID-19.

Looked up from germline, CDR1 is SNHLY and CDR2 is FYNNEI. This CDR3 is 14 amino acids long. The V segment lost 7 bases and the J segment 7 bases; nucleotides outside the gene matches: 9. The table came from immunoSEQ multiplex PCR; TCRdb's copy has only in-frame clones and leaves some out. The sample holds about 54,000 clones, 88% seen once. Sequencing used peripheral blood. The TCR sequence derives from a human donor in a cohort sampled during active COVID-19. The chain links TRBV2 to TRBJ1-2; the match to TRBD1 covers 10 bases. The CDR3 is CASTKDRGLSGYTF. CDR3 bases: TGTGCCAGCACCAAGGACAGGGGGTTGAGTGGCTACACCTTC.